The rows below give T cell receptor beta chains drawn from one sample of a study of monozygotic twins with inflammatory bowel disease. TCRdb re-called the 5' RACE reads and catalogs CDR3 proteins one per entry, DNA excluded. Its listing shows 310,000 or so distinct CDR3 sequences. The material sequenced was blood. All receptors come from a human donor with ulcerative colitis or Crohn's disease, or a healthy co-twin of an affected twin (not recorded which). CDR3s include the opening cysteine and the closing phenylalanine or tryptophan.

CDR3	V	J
CASSQSSTQPNTGELFF	TRBV4-1	TRBJ2-2
CASKGSGSYEQYF	TRBV6-5	TRBJ2-7
CSARGGMNTEAFF	TRBV20-1	TRBJ1-1
CASMEDWRNNEQFF	TRBV5-1	TRBJ2-1
CASSYGANYNEQFF	TRBV6-6	TRBJ2-1
CASSPGGPEAFF	TRBV11-2	TRBJ1-1
CSAKGEAGDTQYF	TRBV20-1	TRBJ2-3
CATSATSTRGAFF	TRBV24-1	TRBJ1-1
CASSRGKNYEQYF	TRBV5-1	TRBJ2-7
CASGYSPKDTQYF	TRBV5-4	TRBJ2-3
CASSPGLARLFF	TRBV7-2	TRBJ2-2
CASSKRVDRRAGERDEQFF	TRBV21-1	TRBJ2-1
CASSQIGRDTSLRTGELFF	TRBV4-1	TRBJ2-2
CSFTGGRGYTF	TRBV29-1	TRBJ1-2
CASSYHGVGNYGYTF	TRBV6-5	TRBJ1-2
CAWSGGSPLHF	TRBV30	TRBJ1-6
CASSLFISRGNYGYTF	TRBV5-4	TRBJ1-2
CASSLWTTGEQFF	TRBV28	TRBJ2-1
CASSVWGENTGELFF	TRBV2	TRBJ2-2
CASSYVRDSRYEQYF	TRBV6-5	TRBJ2-7
CASSRQGNYEQYF	TRBV27	TRBJ2-7
CASSLGPPRGTTGNTIYF	TRBV7-6	TRBJ1-3
CASSLMGQGISPLHF	TRBV12-3/TRBV12-4	TRBJ1-6
CASRVGGPLHF	TRBV12-3/TRBV12-4	TRBJ1-6
CASSLVANTEAFF	TRBV7-9	TRBJ1-1
CASSQASGLDQETQYF	TRBV4-2	TRBJ2-5
CASSLVTTGGRVSEQFF	TRBV7-9	TRBJ2-1
CASSLGSRADGYTF	TRBV7-9	TRBJ1-2
CATRAGARGGYTF	TRBV2	TRBJ1-2
CASSRTGGTEAFF	TRBV5-6	TRBJ1-1
CASSFQPGVVNEQFF	TRBV7-8	TRBJ2-1
CASSSGTPDTQYF	TRBV5-1	TRBJ2-3
CASSLFPGQDGIQYF	TRBV7-2	TRBJ2-4
CASSPQGQINEKLFF	TRBV5-1	TRBJ1-4
CASSLGLAGSWTDTQYF	TRBV5-1	TRBJ2-3
CASSLKGRSNQPQHF	TRBV11-2	TRBJ1-5
CASRSLWTGVANTGELFF	TRBV6-2/TRBV6-3	TRBJ2-2
CSARVSTTGELFF	TRBV20-1	TRBJ2-2
CASSFFEGLNTGELFF	TRBV5-1	TRBJ2-2
CASSRFGDRSTDTQYF	TRBV9	TRBJ2-3
CASSKWGSQSFGPDTQYF	TRBV11-2	TRBJ2-3
CASSLPGSMNTEAFF	TRBV5-1	TRBJ1-1
CAWRLTGAAGELFF	TRBV30	TRBJ2-2
CSASNLQAFDEQYF	TRBV20-1	TRBJ2-7
CSASKARSSFTDTQYF	TRBV20-1	TRBJ2-3
CASSFWTSNEQFF	TRBV6-2/TRBV6-3	TRBJ2-1
CATWGGYGQPQHF	TRBV28	TRBJ1-5
CASSPLDGRANTGELFF	TRBV18	TRBJ2-2
CASSPFADSYNEQFF	TRBV27	TRBJ2-1
CSARWQALGYEQYF	TRBV20-1	TRBJ2-7
CSTVPGLSRDGYEQYF	TRBV20-1	TRBJ2-7
CASSPANLNTEAFF	TRBV11-2	TRBJ1-1
CAISESRNQVGGGSPLHF	TRBV10-3	TRBJ1-6